Many counts were recorded for the clone carrying this T cell receptor beta chain. Its antigen is not known. V was shortened by 6 bases and J by 3 bases, with 17 bases between the two germline ends. The CDR3 has 15 residues. CDR1 is MDHEN and CDR2 is SYDVKM in the germline V gene. This record comes from a study of regulatory T cells in long-lasting Graves disease. Findings of the study overall: Study was limited to peripheral blood, excluding thyroid tissue.

Construction of TCR beta libraries relied on iRepertoire HTBI primers and on Arm-PCR targeting CDR3 regions. The authors' processing: Among the samples, around 60 TRBV and 14 to 15 TRBJ segments were identified. Using its own MiXCR run on the multiplex PCR reads, TCRdb lists one record per CDR3 protein. TCRdb, not the original authors, processed these V and J calls. Seen here are some 420,000 distinct CDR3 sequences, 20% to 25% observed once, and the top ten hold around 13%. Time point denoted: persistent/refractory GD, antithyroid drugs over 5 years with positive TRAb. Following extraction of RNA from PBMCs, that RNA was used to make the TCR library. Xi'an, China, was home to the endocrinology department that provided patients.

The sequence derives from a female donor with Graves disease. The sequencing used peripheral blood mononuclear cells (PBMCs), collected when the disease was refractory, from a patient treated with antithyroid drugs. V and J are TRBV28 and TRBJ1-1; D unclear. CDR3 nucleotide sequence: TGTGCCAGCAGCCCTTACCGAGACGGCGACACTGAAGCTTTCTTT. Amino acids: CASSPYRDGDTEAFF.